One and the same sample provided the 3 T cell receptor beta chains below, sequenced in a study of early stage breast cancer tumors (dated by TCRdb to 2016 to 2017). The library was generated by the immunoSEQ multiplex PCR assay. TCRdb took this table from immuneACCESS and kept in-frame rearrangements with V and J called. Such tables lack part of the clones; where checked against another copy, unresolved V genes explain under half of the gap, and the rest is unexplained. This sample holds about 28,000 clones; roughly three fifths were observed only once. Jointly, the top ten make up 8.5% of the sample. The sample comprised breast tumor tissue. These receptors were taken from a person between 45 and 65 years old with breast cancer.

The rearrangement links TRBV2 to TRBJ2-3; D not certain. CDR1 and CDR2 (germline): SNHLY, FYNNEI. V was cut by 8 bases and J by 0 bases, with 3 bases left in between. The length of the CDR3 is 11 residues. The CDR3 here is CASQSTDTQYF. CDR3 nucleotide sequence: TGTGCCAGCCAGAGCACAGATACGCAGTATTTT.

The chain combines TRBV10-3 with TRBJ2-3; TRBD2 might be the D (6 bases). The V end lost 4 bases, the J end lost 4 bases, and 18 bases lay between the germline ends. CDR1 is ENHRY and CDR2 is SYGVKD in the germline V gene. The CDR3 is made up of 16 amino acids. DNA for the CDR3: TGTGCCATCAGTGCAGGTGATGGGGGGAGTCCAGATACGCAGTATTTT. Its translation is CAISAGDGGSPDTQYF.

This sequence joins TRBV7-2 and TRBJ2-3; D not resolved. Germline CDR1 reads SGHTA; CDR2 reads FQGNSA. Trimming removed 8 bases from V and 8 bases from J, with 14 bases in between. This CDR3 has 12 residues. The CDR3 DNA sequence: TGTGCCAGCCAAATAGATGTCGGTACGCAGTATTTT. This gives the protein CASQIDVGTQYF.